The present T cell receptor (beta chain) was sequenced within a study of post-analysis software for immune sequencing data. Study conclusions and caveats: About five TRBV segments were more frequent in patients than controls; TRBV5-6, TRBV5-1 and TRBV20-1 belonged to this group.

CDR3 length equals 14 residues. V lost 1 base, J lost 5 bases, and 11 bases lay in between. Germline loops: CDR1 SGHTA, CDR2 FQGNSA. Regarding this clonotype: No antigen is known for it.

The TCR beta cDNA libraries carried unique molecular identifiers. One entry per CDR3 protein results from TCRdb running MiXCR on the PCR reads. The repertoire includes 350,000 to 500,000 distinct CDR3 sequences, approximately 38% of them detected once, and about 7.6% sits in the top ten. The gene calls are TRBV7-2 and TRBJ2-5; D call uncertain. The sequenced sample was blood. This receptor was taken from a girl between 2 and 10 years old with multiple sclerosis. CDR3: CASSLGARMETQYF. The CDR3 coding sequence is TGTGCCAGCAGCTTAGGTGCTAGAATGGAGACCCAGTACTTC.